The present entry profiles one T cell receptor (beta chain) with its context. This clone occurred a few times. Its specific antigen is unknown. No base-level quality is on record; no much larger clone is a single base apart. Library creation used the immunoSEQ multiplex PCR assay. TCR beta CDR3 sequencing was performed on DNA from the cultured, isolated CD4+ T cells. For the original study's pipeline: The analysis removed non-productive TCR sequences, trimmed reads to the CDR3 region, and retained only CDR3s that were 7 or more amino acids long. The MANAFEST web app was used to pick out antigen-specific clonotypes by comparing their expansion in peptide wells with that in reference cultures. To count as positive, a clone had to show expansion at FDR<0.05 compared with the reference and with all other wells, an odds ratio above 5, and a frequency above 0.1% in two replicate wells. A clonotype was defined as cross-reactive if the clonotype was significantly expanded both in SARS-CoV-2 spike wells and in at least one common cold coronavirus spike condition. Using the stringdist R package, CDR3 similarity was measured by Levenshtein distance, and unrooted trees were constructed with ape in R 3.6.1. TCRdb re-hosts the immuneACCESS table, in-frame sequences only. Its copies lack some clones; in the studies checked, an unresolved V gene accounts for under half of them, and the cause for the rest is not known. The V and J calls and clone size come from that table; D and trimming were worked out from the DNA. This sample comprises about 70,000 clones, 65% to 75% of them detected only once. Jointly, the top ten make up around 5% of the sample.

CDR1 and CDR2 were assigned from the germline V gene as SGHAT and FQNNGV. Trimming takes 4 bases off V and 6 bases off J; junction bases not matched to a gene: 12. Including cysteine and phenylalanine, the CDR3 has 17 amino acids. The CDR3 DNA has 51 bases and is translated from base 1. The sample comes from a study of vaccination effects on CD4 cells after COVID-19 (dated by TCRdb to between 2021 and 2023). As for the study more broadly: Two doses of either the BNT162b2 or the mRNA-1273 mRNA SARS-CoV-2 vaccine were administered to participants. In two convalescent patients, pre-vaccine samples were collected 16 days and one week ahead of the first dose, 142 and 148 days after COVID-19 diagnosis. SARS-CoV-2 spike-specific CD4+ TCR repertoires were compared before and after mRNA vaccination in COVID-19 convalescent patients and in infection-naive vaccine recipients. The full study included fewer than eleven COVID-19 convalescent patients and a handful of SARS-CoV-2-naive healthy vaccine recipients. Cultures from other donors in the study were sequenced using the Oncomine TCR Beta short-read assay on an Illumina iSeq 100. Overall results and qualifications from the work: Clones induced by infection and clones induced by vaccination both contracted markedly at late timepoints after vaccination, which fits with T cell responses waning over time. The study was limited by a small number of convalescent patients and lacked early post-infection timepoints. In convalescent patients, the post-vaccine spike-reactive repertoire consisted mainly of new vaccine-induced clones, largely distinct from infection-induced clones.

In the ViraFEST assay, PBMC were stimulated with viral peptide pools, and antigen-specific CD4+ T cell clonotypes were then identified by expansion using TCR sequencing. After less than eleven days of culture, CD4+ T cells were isolated with the EasySep CD4+ T cell isolation kit. Convalescent patients had PCR-confirmed SARS-CoV-2 infection between March and December 2020, before Alpha, Beta and Delta variants emerged in the United States. Some 2 million PBMC per well were cultured in IMDM with about 5% human AB serum, 9 to 10 IU/ml IL-2 and gentamicin, plus 10 ug/ml peptides. An HIV-1 Nef peptide pool served as the negative control culture condition. Half of the culture medium was replaced with fresh IL-2-containing medium on days 3 and 7. Unless noted otherwise, every peptide stimulation condition was grown in triplicate wells. Using Ficoll-Paque Plus gradient centrifugation, PBMC were separated from whole blood and then either used fresh or cryopreserved at -140C. The QIAamp micro DNA kit was used to extract genomic DNA from the cultured CD4+ T cells.

The TCR was taken from a human donor who had a prior SARS-CoV-2 infection. Here the sequenced sample was CD4+ T cells from PBMCs cultured with HIV peptides, taken before COVID-19 vaccination. The cell subset or site label for this specimen denotes: HIV-1 Nef peptide pool negative control/reference culture. The V and J genes are TRBV11-2 and TRBJ2-3, and 11 junctional nucleotides match TRBD2. The CDR3 reads CASSSPTSGAPGDTQYF. The sequenced DNA is TGTGCCAGCAGCTCACCGACTAGCGGGGCGCCCGGGGATACGCAGTATTTT. Reference TRBV11-2 and TRBJ2-3 proteins supply the regions before and after the CDR3; the full variable domain is: EAGVAQSPRYKIIEKRQSVAFWCNPISGHATLYWYQQILGQGPKLLIQFQNNGVVDDSQLPKDRFSAERLKGVDSTLKIQPAKLEDSAVYLCASSSPTSGAPGDTQYFGPGTRLTVL.